The clone carrying this TCR beta chain appeared a few times. The PCR used 60 Vbeta and 13 Jbeta primers. TCRdb's table, derived via immunoSEQ multiplex PCR, lists solely in-frame clones and lacks some. Here the sample spans roughly 140,000 clones, 82% being singletons. The CDR3 length is 13 residues. CDR1 and CDR2 (germline): GTSNPN, SVGIG (reference sequence). Trimming took off 1 base at V and 1 base at J, with 7 bases between the two ends. This sample is part of a study of cytomegalovirus exposure and HLA in healthy donors. This clonotype originated in a male donor in good health and CMV-seronegative. The specimen was PBMCs. This chain connects TRBV30 to TRBJ1-2, with unresolved D. The CDR3 is CAWSGPDNYGYTF. The CDR3 DNA reads as TGTGCCTGGAGTGGGCCAGATAACTATGGCTACACCTTC.